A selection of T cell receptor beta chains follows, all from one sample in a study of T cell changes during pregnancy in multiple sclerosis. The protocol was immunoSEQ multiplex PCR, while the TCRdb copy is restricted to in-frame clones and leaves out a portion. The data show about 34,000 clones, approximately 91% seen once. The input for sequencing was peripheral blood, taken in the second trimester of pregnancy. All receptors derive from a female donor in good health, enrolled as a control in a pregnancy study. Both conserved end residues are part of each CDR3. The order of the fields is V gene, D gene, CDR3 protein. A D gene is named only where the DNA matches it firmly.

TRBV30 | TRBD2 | CAWWTSGSGNEQFF
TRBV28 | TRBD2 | CASSSVGGGTQYF
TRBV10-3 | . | CAIQVTDTQYF
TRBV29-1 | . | CSALAGNTIYF
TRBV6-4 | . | CASSERAGTDTQYF
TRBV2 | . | CASKSGSYEQYF
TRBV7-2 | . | CASSPGMMNTEAFF
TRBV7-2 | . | CASSLEGGLGYTF
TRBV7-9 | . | CASSPRPGGPSAKNIQYF
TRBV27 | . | CASSPRGVGAGETQYF
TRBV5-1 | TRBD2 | CASSGTSVYEQYF
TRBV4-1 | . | CASRLLLLHGEQFF
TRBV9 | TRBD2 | CASSVGTGLAGDEQYF
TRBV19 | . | CASSMGRLGEPQHF
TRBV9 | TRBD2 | CASSPRKAGAVDTQYF
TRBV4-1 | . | CASSQVAGGGGNQPQHF
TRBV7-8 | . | CASSHRVGSLDTGELFF
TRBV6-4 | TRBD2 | CASSPTSGGGDTQYF
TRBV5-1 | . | CASKIGPGAEKLFF
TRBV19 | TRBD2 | CASKLDTAGGAYEQYF
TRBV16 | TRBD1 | CASSPTGASDTIYF
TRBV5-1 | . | CASSLGAHSGNVYTGELFF
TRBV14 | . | CASSPLGLSYNEQFF
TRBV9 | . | CASSVGPVGELFF
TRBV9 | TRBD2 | CASSPRLSGGTYEQYF
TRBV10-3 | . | CAISELGAAQTQYF
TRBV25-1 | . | CASSVQGNNSPLHF
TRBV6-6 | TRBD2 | CASSKMRELSNEQFF
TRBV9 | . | CASSEGTGWGLEQYF
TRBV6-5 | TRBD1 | CASSITLRGHEQFF
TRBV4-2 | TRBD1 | CASSQGTGSGANVLTF
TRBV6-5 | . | CASSLVGGYNEQFF
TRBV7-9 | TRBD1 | CASTATGQKETQYF
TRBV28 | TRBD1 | CASSLQGTGYEQYF
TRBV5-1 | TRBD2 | CAGSLGGLETYEQYF
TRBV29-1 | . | CSVGLGSSYNEQFF